One and the same sample provided the 20 T cell receptor beta chains below, sequenced in a study of early T cells in non-severe SARS-CoV-2 infection. MiXCR, run by TCRdb on the 5' RACE reads, gives a single entry per CDR3 protein. This table holds tens of thousands of distinct CDR3 sequences, under 8% found once. Source: whole blood, taken at baseline. All receptors come from an adult who was a healthcare worker with PCR-confirmed SARS-CoV-2 infection or an uninfected control (not recorded which).

The count of this clonotype is one. The chain uses TRBV7-2 and TRBJ2-3; 9 nucleotides agree with TRBD2. CDR3 length: 16 residues. Per germline, CDR1 SGHTA and CDR2 FQGNSA. V gave up 5 bases and J gave up 5 bases; unmatched junction bases: 11. DNA of the CDR3: TGTGCCAGCAGCCCGTGGCGGGGGGGCAAGGGAGATACGCAGTATTTT. Its protein product is CASSPWRGGKGDTQYF.

This clonotype has only a few counts. This chain uses TRBV12-3 or TRBV12-4 with TRBJ2-3; no clear D. V shed 0 bases and J shed 7 bases, with 8 bases lying between them. CDR3 length equals 13 residues. Here the CDR3 DNA reads TGTGCCAGCAGTTTAGCGCAGAAGCATACGCAGTATTTT. Residues: CASSLAQKHTQYF.

The chain couples TRBV15 to TRBJ1-2; D gene ambiguous. V lost 3 bases to trimming and J lost 11 bases, with 13 bases between them. Germline CDR1 is LNHNV and CDR2 is YYDKDF (reference sequence). This CDR3 is 12 amino acids long. The CDR3 DNA reads TGTGCCACCAGCAGCCCCCCTAGGCCATACACCTTC. It specifies CATSSPPRPYTF.

The table lists this clonotype with many counts. The chain employs TRBV6-1 and TRBJ2-3, with D unresolved. Germline CDR1 is MNHNS and CDR2 is SASEGT. The germline V and J ends were trimmed by 2 bases and 6 bases, with 6 bases remaining between them. There are 12 residues in the CDR3. DNA of the CDR3: TGTGCCAGCAGTGAAATCGGGGATACGCAGTATTTT. Translating gives CASSEIGDTQYF.

This clonotype was seen repeatedly, ten times or more. The CDR3 DNA reads TGCGCCAGCAGCCAAGAACGGCAGACCCGAGGGGCCCACGAGCAGTACTTC. Translated: CASSQERQTRGAHEQYF. The chain links TRBV4-1 to TRBJ2-7; TRBD1 or TRBD2 may be the D gene (5 bases each). Between the trimmed V and J ends, which lost 0 bases and 5 bases, there was a span of 20 bases. The CDR3 is 17 residues long. Germline values: CDR1 MGHRA, CDR2 YSYEKL.

This clonotype was seen ten or more times. The rearrangement joins TRBV29-1 to TRBJ2-3; 13 bases are a match to TRBD2. V was pared by 0 bases and J by 4 bases, with 16 bases of the junction left unmatched. This CDR3 region has 20 residues. Germline lookup yields CDR1 SQVTM and CDR2 ANQGSEA. CDR3 sequence reads: CSVEDLREGLAGRYADTQYF. In nucleotides, the CDR3 is TGCAGCGTTGAAGATCTTAGGGAGGGACTAGCGGGACGTTATGCAGATACGCAGTATTTT.

There are many counts of this clonotype. The J gene is TRBJ2-3, the V gene TRBV9, with D possibly TRBD2 on 5 matching bases. Germline V gene sequence: CDR1 SGDLS, CDR2 YYNGEE. The CDR3 runs 15 residues. Deletions cut 0 bases from V and 5 bases from J, with 13 bases between. CDR3 sequence: CASSVDWETLDTQYF. As DNA, the CDR3 is TGTGCCAGCAGCGTAGACTGGGAGACACTAGATACGCAGTATTTT.

This clonotype has a handful of counts. The chain uses TRBV12-3 or TRBV12-4 and TRBJ1-4; no clear D gene. The CDR3 totals 15 residues. Deletions cut 0 bases from V and 6 bases from J, with 11 bases between. CDR3 bases: TGTGCCAGCAGTTTAGCCGCGGTTATCGATGAAAAACTGTTTTTT. Residues: CASSLAAVIDEKLFF.

This clonotype was detected many times. V and J are TRBV10-3 and TRBJ1-1, with D maybe TRBD1 (5 bases). Germline CDR1 ENHRY, CDR2 SYGVKD. The CDR3 sequence is 15 residues long. V dropped 3 bases and J dropped 4 bases, with 15 bases sitting between them. The CDR3 nucleotides are TGTGCCATCAGTGAAGATCCAGGGAGACCCACTGAAGCTTTCTTT. It is translated as CAISEDPGRPTEAFF.

This clonotype showed up many times. The chain combines TRBV7-2 with TRBJ2-1; TRBD2 aligns across 10 bases. The CDR3 is made up of 16 amino acids. V shed 1 base and J 8 bases; nucleotides not matched to a gene: 8. In germline, CDR1 is SGHTA, CDR2 FQGNSA. The DNA of the CDR3 is TGTGCCAGCAGCTTAGTATGGGCTAGCGGGAGTGATGAGCAGTTCTTC. This encodes CASSLVWASGSDEQFF. Full variable domain (remainder filled in from reference TRBV7-2 and TRBJ2-1): GAGVSQSPSNKVTEKGKDVELRCDPISGHTALYWYRQSLGQGLEFLIYFQGNSAPDKSGLPSDRFSAERTGGSVSTLTIQRTQQEDSAVYLCASSLVWASGSDEQFFGPGTRLTVL.

The sample holds many counts of this clonotype. The chain is built from TRBV29-1 and TRBJ1-2; D not certain. The CDR3 is made up of 9 amino acids. Per germline, CDR1 SQVTM and CDR2 ANQGSEA. Trimming shortened V by 1 base and J by 7 bases, and 1 base separated the two germline ends. CDR3 DNA: TGCAGCGTTGAAGGTGGCTACACCTTC. The encoded protein is CSVEGGYTF. Full variable domain (rest looked up from reference TRBV29-1 and TRBJ1-2): SAVISQKPSRDICQRGTSLTIQCQVDSQVTMMFWYRQQPGQSLTLIATANQGSEATYESGFVIDKFPISRPNLTFSTLTVSNMSPEDSSIYLCSVEGGYTFGSGTRLTVV.

The V and J genes are TRBV4-3 and TRBJ1-3; perhaps TRBD1 as D (5 bases). This CDR3 is 17 amino acids long. CDR1 LGHNA and CDR2 YSLEER come from the germline V gene. The V and J ends lost 0 bases and 3 bases respectively, with 15 bases between them. The CDR3 sequence is CASSQDLIGAFGNTIYF. The CDR3 region has the DNA TGCGCCAGCAGCCAAGATCTGATAGGGGCTTTTGGAAACACCATATATTTT.

This clonotype has ten or more counts. The chain joins TRBV7-2 to TRBJ2-7; 7 bases align to TRBD2. Germline assignment: CDR1 SGHTA and CDR2 FQGNSA. The CDR3 spans 15 residues. Unmatched junction bases numbered 9, after V lost 4 bases and J lost 3 bases. The CDR3 loop reads CASSWAPGTNYEQYF. CDR3 nucleotides: TGTGCCAGCAGCTGGGCCCCCGGGACTAACTACGAGCAGTACTTC.

This chain links TRBV20-1 with TRBJ2-3; the match to TRBD2 covers 9 bases. Germline assignment: CDR1 DFQATT and CDR2 SNEGSKA (reference sequence). The length of the CDR3 is 15 residues. The V and J ends lost 2 bases and 6 bases, in that order; junction bases with no gene match: 9. This CDR3 is CSARLAGAPRDTQYF. For the CDR3, the DNA is TGCAGTGCTAGATTAGCGGGGGCGCCCAGGGATACGCAGTATTTT.

Notes on this clonotype: This may arise from a read error, as a much more abundant clone is one base away. V usage is TRBV18 and J usage is TRBJ1-1; possible D gene TRBD1, 5 bases. CDR1 and CDR2 from the germline V gene are KGHSH and LQKENI. The CDR3 has 13 amino acids. CDR3 sequence: CVSSPGGDTEAFF. Written as DNA, the CDR3 is TGTGTCAGCTCACCCGGGGGGGACACTGAAGCTTTCTTT.

The table lists this clonotype with a few counts. CDR3 in DNA: TGTGCCAGCAGCGAGCAGAACTATGGCTACACCTTC. Residues: CASSEQNYGYTF. This rearrangement joins TRBV12-3 or TRBV12-4 to TRBJ1-2, with no clear D. The CDR3 contains 12 residues. Trimming removed 6 bases from V and 2 bases from J, with 7 bases in between.

This clonotype was observed once. It may be a read error: a sequence one base away is much more abundant. V is TRBV27 and J is TRBJ2-7; 10 positions agree with TRBD1. The CDR3 is 15 residues long. CDR1 is MNHEY and CDR2 is SMNVEV in the germline V gene (reference sequence). The CDR3 here is CASSLLGTGDDEHYF. CDR3 DNA: TGTGCCAGCAGTTTATTAGGGACAGGGGACGACGAGCATTACTTC.

There are many counts of this clonotype. The rearrangement uses TRBV20-1 and TRBJ2-3; tentatively, D is TRBD2 (5 bases). The germline gives CDR1 DFQATT, CDR2 SNEGSKA (reference sequence). Between the trimmed V and J ends, which lost 5 bases and 4 bases, there was a span of 10 bases. This CDR3 has 12 amino acids. The CDR3, as DNA: TGCAGTGCTTCCGACTACCCAGATACGCAGTATTTT. Translating gives CSASDYPDTQYF.

The CDR3 DNA follows: TGCAGTGCTAGAGGGGAGTTTGCGGAGACCCAGTACTTC. Amino acids: CSARGEFAETQYF. V gene TRBV20-1 combines with J gene TRBJ2-5; D might be TRBD2 (5 bases). The V end was cut by 1 base, the J end by 5 bases, with 11 bases between. There are 13 residues in the CDR3. Germline values: CDR1 DFQATT, CDR2 SNEGSKA (reference sequence).

The chain couples TRBV11-2 to TRBJ2-7; 7 bases are a match to TRBD2. This CDR3 is 14 amino acids long. Germline CDR1 SGHAT, CDR2 FQNNGV. V gave up 5 bases and J gave up 2 bases; unmatched junction bases: 6. In DNA form, the CDR3 reads TGTGCCAGCAGCCTGGGGGGGTGGCCCTACGAGCAGTACTTC. Residues: CASSLGGWPYEQYF. Complete variable domain (other parts from reference TRBV11-2 and TRBJ2-7): EAGVAQSPRYKIIEKRQSVAFWCNPISGHATLYWYQQILGQGPKLLIQFQNNGVVDDSQLPKDRFSAERLKGVDSTLKIQPAKLEDSAVYLCASSLGGWPYEQYFGPGTRLTVT.